Each of the 26 T cell receptor beta chains below was sequenced from the same sample in a study of T-cell reconstitution after alpha-beta-depleted transplantation in children. A library of TCRbeta sequences, prepared with unique molecular identifiers, was generated. From the PCR reads, TCRdb called clonotypes with MiXCR, one entry per CDR3 protein. This sample carries around 500,000 distinct CDR3 sequences, 23% of them seen once, and the ten largest clones take roughly an eighth. The specimen comprised PBMCs, mostly from graft donor cells, sampled 360 days after TCRalphabeta/CD19-depleted stem cell transplant. These receptors were collected from a boy under three years old who had a stem cell transplant for acute myeloid leukemia, so the T cells may come from the graft donor.

The sample holds a few counts of this clonotype. This chain joins TRBV3-1 and TRBJ1-5; no clear D. Germline CDR1 is LGHDT and CDR2 is YNNKEL (reference sequence). The CDR3 has 13 amino acids. V shed 1 base and J shed 6 bases, with 7 bases lying between them. CDR3 nucleotide sequence: TGTGCCAGCAGCCAAGCCGGAGCTCAGCCCCAGCATTTT. This codes for CASSQAGAQPQHF.

V usage is TRBV6-1 and J usage is TRBJ2-7, with 7 nucleotides matching TRBD1. Trimming at V came to 6 bases and at J to 1 base, leaving 6 bases not matched to a gene. Germline V CDR1 and CDR2: MNHNS, SASEGT. This CDR3 is built from 14 residues. CDR3 sequence (DNA): TGTGCCAGCAGCCTACTACAGGGGTCCTACGAGCAGTACGTC. Translated: CASSLLQGSYEQYV.

This clonotype appeared a few times. The J gene is TRBJ2-2, the V gene TRBV12-3 or TRBV12-4; TRBD1 matches at 9 bases. The ends lost 5 bases at V and 6 bases at J; junction bases unmatched: 1. The CDR3 extends over 13 amino acids. CDR3 nucleotides: TGTGCCAGCAGTCGGGACAGGGCCGGGGAGCTGTTTTTT. The encoded protein is CASSRDRAGELFF.

To note about this clonotype: One end of the junction does not line up with germline, which may come from a read error. V gene TRBV20-1 combines with J gene TRBJ2-2, with D unclear. Germline loops: CDR1 DFQATT, CDR2 SNEGSKA (reference sequence). The CDR3 consists of 13 residues. Here the CDR3 DNA reads TGCAGTGCTAGAGATCGGAACGCCGGGGAGCTGTTTTTT. Translating it yields CSARDRNAGELFF.

The sample holds many counts of this clonotype. The J gene is TRBJ2-6, the V gene TRBV24-1; D is ambiguous. The CDR3 loop spans 15 amino acids. Germline CDR1 reads KGHDR; CDR2 reads SFDVKD. Between the trimmed V and J ends, which lost 4 bases and 4 bases, there was a span of 10 bases. The CDR3 loop is CATSEPGPGANVLTF. As DNA, the CDR3 is TGTGCCACCAGTGAGCCCGGCCCAGGGGCCAACGTCCTGACTTTC.

The chain has TRBV30 and TRBJ1-3, with D possibly TRBD1 on 5 matching bases. CDR1 is GTSNPN, CDR2 SVGIG, per germline (reference sequence). The CDR3 consists of 13 residues. V was cut by 2 bases and J by 4 bases, with 9 bases left in between. This CDR3 reads CAWSRDQGNTIYF. The CDR3 region has the DNA TGTGCCTGGAGTAGGGACCAAGGAAACACCATATATTTT.

This rearrangement joins TRBV11-2 to TRBJ2-1; D perhaps matches TRBD1 (5 bases). Germline CDR1 SGHAT, CDR2 FQNNGV. The ends were cut back, 0 bases at V and 3 bases at J, with 18 bases in the middle. CDR3 length: 18 amino acids. The CDR3, as DNA: TGTGCCAGCAGCTTAGAAGGGGCGGTTTTAGTCCTCTACAATGAGCAGTTCTTC. Its translation is CASSLEGAVLVLYNEQFF. The complete variable domain, with remaining parts taken from reference TRBV11-2 and TRBJ2-1, reads EAGVAQSPRYKIIEKRQSVAFWCNPISGHATLYWYQQILGQGPKLLIQFQNNGVVDDSQLPKDRFSAERLKGVDSTLKIQPAKLEDSAVYLCASSLEGAVLVLYNEQFFGPGTRLTVL.

This clonotype appeared a few times. The chain recombines TRBV10-3 with TRBJ2-1; D call uncertain. This CDR3 has 15 amino acids. V lost 0 bases and J lost 2, with 8 bases in between. Germline loops: CDR1 ENHRY, CDR2 SYGVKD. The CDR3 here is CAISESINPYNEQFF. In DNA, the CDR3 is TGTGCCATCAGTGAGTCAATTAACCCCTACAATGAGCAGTTCTTC.

CDR3 region: CASSFDRNQPQHF. The CDR3, as DNA: TGTGCCAGCAGCTTTGACAGAAATCAGCCCCAGCATTTT. This sequence joins TRBV6-1 and TRBJ1-5; D might be TRBD1 (5 bases). CDR3 size: 13 residues. Germline V gene sequence: CDR1 MNHNS, CDR2 SASEGT. Trimming cost V 6 bases and J 4 bases, with 10 bases left between them.

The rearrangement uses TRBV5-5 and TRBJ2-7, with D perhaps matching TRBD1 (6 bases). Trimming removed 6 bases at V and 1 base at J, with 11 bases between. The V gene's germline CDR1 is SGHKS and CDR2 YYEKEE (reference sequence). The CDR3 spans 13 residues. The CDR3 spells CASTDQGSYEQYF. The CDR3 bases are TGTGCCAGCACCGACCAGGGGTCCTACGAGCAGTACTTC.

This clonotype appeared a few times. The chain carries TRBV20-1 and TRBJ2-5; 9 nucleotides agree with TRBD1. CDR1 is DFQATT, CDR2 SNEGSKA, per germline (reference sequence). The V segment lost 5 bases and the J segment 5 bases; nucleotides outside the gene matches: 6. This CDR3 spans 13 amino acids. CDR3 coding DNA: TGCAGTGCTGTACAGGGGGCTCGGGAGACCCAGTACTTC. Residues: CSAVQGARETQYF.

This clonotype appeared a few times. The rearrangement links TRBV29-1 to TRBJ2-7, with 8 bases lining up with TRBD1. Germline assignment: CDR1 SQVTM and CDR2 ANQGSEA. The length of the CDR3 is 11 residues. The V gene end was trimmed by 6 bases and the J gene end by 5 bases; junction bases not matched to a gene: 3. CDR3 bases: TGCAGCGTCGGGACAGGTCACGAGCAGTACGTC. It is translated as CSVGTGHEQYV.

The V gene is TRBV7-2, the J gene TRBJ2-2; 9 positions match TRBD2. CDR1 is SGHTA, CDR2 FQGNSA, per germline. This CDR3 is 15 amino acids long. V lost 7 bases, J lost 7 bases, and 10 bases stayed unmatched. The CDR3, as DNA: TGTGCCAGCACCCCGAAGTCTAGCGGGGACGGGGAGCTGTTTTTT. Its protein product is CASTPKSSGDGELFF.

The chain recombines TRBV28 with TRBJ1-2; D ambiguous. CDR1 is MDHEN, CDR2 SYDVKM, per germline. The CDR3 runs to 12 residues. Trimming removed 6 bases from V and 2 bases from J, with 7 bases in between. CDR3 coding DNA: TGTGCCAGCAGCCTGCAGAACTATGGCTACACCTTC. This sequence encodes CASSLQNYGYTF.

This clonotype was counted ten times or more. CDR3 region: CASSLTSGGAYEQFF. For the CDR3, the DNA is TGTGCCAGCAGTCTGACTAGCGGGGGGGCATATGAGCAGTTCTTC. J is TRBJ2-1 and V is TRBV12-3 or TRBV12-4, with 14 nucleotides matching TRBD2. CDR3 size: 15 residues. Losses at the gene ends were 5 bases for V and 8 bases for J; bases not matched to a gene: 5.

The gene calls are TRBV27 and TRBJ2-1; the match to TRBD1 covers 8 bases. CDR1 and CDR2 from the germline V gene are MNHEY and SMNVEV (reference sequence). This CDR3 contains 15 residues. The trim removed 3 bases at V and 8 bases at J, leaving 9 bases unmatched. CDR3 amino acids: CASSFRAGGADEQFF. CDR3 nucleotide sequence: TGTGCCAGCAGTTTTAGGGCAGGGGGCGCGGATGAGCAGTTCTTC.

This clonotype was recorded a few times. In nucleotides, the CDR3 is TGCAGTGCTACTAGTTCCTTTCAGTACTTC. It translates to CSATSSFQYF. V is TRBV20-1 and J is TRBJ2-5; D unresolved. Germline CDR1 is DFQATT and CDR2 is SNEGSKA (reference sequence). V was cut by 4 bases and J by 11 bases, with 11 bases left in between. The CDR3 contains 10 residues.

In its sample, this clonotype was seen many times. V gene TRBV12-3 or TRBV12-4 combines with J gene TRBJ2-5; a weak D match, TRBD1 (5 bases). The CDR3 has 11 residues. V lost 0 bases and J 10 bases, leaving 6 bases between the germline ends. This CDR3 is CASSLAGLQYF. The CDR3 coding sequence is TGTGCCAGCAGTTTAGCGGGGCTCCAGTACTTC.

This clonotype was counted only a few times. The CDR3 loop is CASSLGHLYEQYV. In DNA, the CDR3 is TGTGCCAGCAGTTTGGGACATCTCTACGAGCAGTACGTC. The V and J genes are TRBV12-3 or TRBV12-4 and TRBJ2-7, with D tentatively TRBD1 (6 bases). The V gene lost 3 bases and the J gene lost 3 bases, with 9 bases spanning the gap. CDR3 length equals 13 residues.

This clonotype was counted between two and nine times. This chain joins TRBV12-3 or TRBV12-4 and TRBJ2-7, with D perhaps given as TRBD1 or TRBD2 (6 bases each). V dropped 6 bases and J dropped 3 bases, with 15 bases sitting between them. This CDR3 contains 14 residues. CDR3 loop: CASSTTGALYEQYF. In DNA, the CDR3 is TGTGCCAGCAGCACGACGGGGGCTCTCTACGAGCAGTACTTC.

On this clonotype itself: Just one base apart from a much larger clone, this may be a read error. DNA for the CDR3: TGCAGCGCAGGGGGAGGACAGGGAGAGAATGAGCAGTTCTTC. Encoded protein: CSAGGGQGENEQFF. V and J are TRBV29-1 and TRBJ2-1; 8 bases agree with TRBD1. Unmatched junction bases numbered 12, after V lost 7 bases and J lost 7 bases. Per germline, CDR1 SQVTM and CDR2 ANQGSEA. There are 14 residues in the CDR3.

The J gene is TRBJ2-1, the V gene TRBV20-1; the match to TRBD2 covers 8 bases. The CDR3 has 16 residues. With 0 bases clipped from V and 4 bases from J, the junction kept 8 bases outside the gene matches. The germline gives CDR1 DFQATT, CDR2 SNEGSKA (reference sequence). DNA of the CDR3: TGCAGTGCTAGAGATTTTGTAACTAGCGGATACAATGAGCAGTTCTTC. Amino acids: CSARDFVTSGYNEQFF.

The rearrangement links TRBV6-2 or TRBV6-3 to TRBJ1-1, with D possibly being TRBD1 (6 bases). The CDR3 length is 15 residues. V shed 4 bases and J shed 2 bases, with 14 bases lying between them. CDR1 is MNHEY and CDR2 is SVGEGT in the germline V gene. Here the CDR3 reads CASSFPTGTNTEAFF. The CDR3 nucleotides read TGTGCCAGCAGTTTTCCCACAGGGACTAACACTGAAGCTTTCTTT.

The chain has TRBV12-3 or TRBV12-4 and TRBJ2-1; no definite D call. V was shortened by 6 bases and J by 0 bases, with 12 bases between the two germline ends. This CDR3 has 15 amino acids. The CDR3 DNA reads as TGTGCCAGCAGCCCCGACGCGGCCTCCTACAATGAGCAGTTCTTC. This codes for CASSPDAASYNEQFF.

V usage is TRBV6-1 and J usage is TRBJ2-2, with TRBD1 identical over 8 bases. The germline V gene encodes CDR1 MNHNS and CDR2 SASEGT. The V and J ends lost 8 bases and 8 bases, in that order; junction bases with no gene match: 13. This CDR3 has 15 residues. DNA for the CDR3: TGTGCCAGCGCGGGGCAGGGGGCGCTTTATGGGGAGCTGTTTTTT. Its translation is CASAGQGALYGELFF.

The V call is TRBV12-3 or TRBV12-4, the J call TRBJ2-5, with TRBD2 identical over 8 bases. J gave up 4 bases and V 3 bases, and 1 base lay outside the gene matches. The CDR3 length is 13 residues. In nucleotides, the CDR3 is TGTGCCAGCAGTTTTAGCGGGGCAGAGACCCAGTACTTC. As protein: CASSFSGAETQYF.